Following are 9 T cell receptor beta chains from one sample sequenced in a study of cytomegalovirus exposure and HLA in healthy donors (dated 2017 in TCRdb). Library prep was done by the immunoSEQ multiplex PCR assay. Held by TCRdb, this immuneACCESS table contains in-frame sequences only and omits some clones. Under half of the omission traces to an unresolved V gene where checked; the cause of the rest is unknown. In this sample the table shows more than 100,000 clones, around nine tenths of which occur a single time. The ten largest clones add up to around 1.5% of the sample. The sample comprised PBMCs. Source of these receptors: a man aged 25 to 40 in good health and CMV-seronegative.

J is TRBJ2-3 and V is TRBV5-1; TRBD1 aligns across 8 bases. Per the germline V gene, CDR1 is SGHRS and CDR2 is YFSETQ. The length of the CDR3 is 15 residues. V was pared by 3 bases and J by 4 bases, with 7 bases of the junction left unmatched. CDR3 amino acids: CASSSLTGVADTQYF. The CDR3 nucleotides read TGCGCCAGCAGCTCCCTGACAGGGGTAGCAGATACGCAGTATTTT.

The table lists this clone with a few counts. The gene calls are TRBV7-3 and TRBJ2-2; no reliable D call. V was pared by 1 base and J by 7 bases, with 10 bases between. This CDR3 comprises 14 residues. CDR1 and CDR2 from the germline V gene are SGHTA and FQGTGA. As DNA, the CDR3 is TGTGCCAGCAGCTTAAACGGGTTGGTCGGGGAGCTGTTTTTT. Its translation is CASSLNGLVGELFF.

In nucleotides, the CDR3 is TGCGCCAGCAGCCATGGGTTGGGGGGGTACGAGCAGTACTTC. Translation gives CASSHGLGGYEQYF. The chain recombines TRBV4-1 with TRBJ2-7; 7 bases agree with TRBD2. Trimming at V came to 3 bases and at J to 4 bases, leaving 6 bases not matched to a gene. Germline V gene lookup returns CDR1 MGHRA and CDR2 YSYEKL. CDR3 size: 14 residues.

This clone was recorded once. DNA of the CDR3: TGCAGCGTTGATATAGCGACAGGTGGGACCTACAATGAGCAGTTCTTC. Its translation: CSVDIATGGTYNEQFF. The rearrangement links TRBV29-1 to TRBJ2-1; the D gene is possibly TRBD1 (6 bases). With 3 bases removed from V and 2 bases from J, the gap between germline ends came to 17 bases. Germline CDR1 and CDR2: SQVTM and ANQGSEA. The length of the CDR3 is 16 residues.

The chain combines TRBV12-5 with TRBJ2-1; 9 positions match TRBD2. The CDR3 totals 14 residues. Per germline, CDR1 LGHNT and CDR2 FRNRAP. V shed 7 bases and J 4 bases; nucleotides not matched to a gene: 5. This CDR3 reads CASARTSEYNEQFF. DNA of the CDR3: TGTGCTAGTGCCCGGACTAGCGAGTACAATGAGCAGTTCTTC.

This clone turned up a few times. This chain joins TRBV11-2 and TRBJ2-5; D is possibly TRBD2 (6 bases). Trimming stripped 1 base from V and 5 bases from J, with 11 bases between. The CDR3 length is 14 residues. The germline CDR1 and CDR2 sequences are SGHAT and FQNNGV. The CDR3 reads CASSLVSGEETQYF. As DNA, the CDR3 is TGTGCCAGCAGCTTAGTTTCGGGGGAGGAGACCCAGTACTTC.

CDR3 sequence reads: CASSLGRQGQEKLFF. Written as DNA, the CDR3 is TGCGCCAGCAGCTTGGGAAGGCAGGGTCAAGAAAAACTGTTTTTT. This chain connects TRBV5-1 to TRBJ1-4, with D possibly matching TRBD1 (5 bases). With 0 bases removed from V and 8 bases from J, the gap between germline ends came to 14 bases. The CDR3 totals 15 residues. Per the germline V gene, CDR1 is SGHRS and CDR2 is YFSETQ. Full variable domain (missing parts from reference TRBV5-1 and TRBJ1-4): KAGVTQTPRYLIKTRGQQVTLSCSPISGHRSVSWYQQTPGQGLQFLFEYFSETQRNKGNFPGRFSGRQFSNSRSEMNVSTLELGDSALYLCASSLGRQGQEKLFFGSGTQLSVL.

This sequence joins TRBV30 and TRBJ2-5; D uncertain. Trimming removed 2 bases from V and 2 bases from J, with 9 bases in between. The CDR3 spans 13 residues. Germline CDR1 and CDR2: GTSNPN and SVGIG (reference sequence). The CDR3 DNA sequence: TGTGCCTGGAGTTACAGAATTCAAGAGACCCAGTACTTC. This translates into CAWSYRIQETQYF.

This chain links TRBV5-1 with TRBJ2-7; 11 bases are a match to TRBD1. This CDR3 has 15 amino acids. Germline V CDR1 and CDR2: SGHRS, YFSETQ. V lost 5 bases, J lost 2 bases, and 6 bases stayed unmatched. The CDR3 sequence: CASSQRTGGTYEQYF. CDR3 bases: TGCGCCAGCAGTCAGAGGACAGGGGGCACCTACGAGCAGTACTTC. Drawing the rest from reference TRBV5-1 and TRBJ2-7, the complete variable domain is KAGVTQTPRYLIKTRGQQVTLSCSPISGHRSVSWYQQTPGQGLQFLFEYFSETQRNKGNFPGRFSGRQFSNSRSEMNVSTLELGDSALYLCASSQRTGGTYEQYFGPGTRLTVT.